This T cell receptor beta chain stems from a study of breast tumors, draining lymph nodes, adjacent tissues. General study findings and limits: Most tumor T cells seemingly derive from lymph node, then expand in tumor.

The lymph nodes were axillary draining lymph nodes from breast cancer patients. In TCRdb, the multiplex PCR reads were re-called with MiXCR into one record per CDR3 protein. The data hold approximately 90,000 distinct CDR3 sequences, with approximately 28% observed a single time. This clonotype was found once. Its matching antigen is unknown. Trimming left V 2 bases short and J 8 bases short, with 17 bases between. CDR1 and CDR2 from the germline V gene are SGHDT and YYEEEE. This CDR3 is 15 amino acids long. Specimen: axillary lymph node tissue. The chain carries TRBV5-6 and TRBJ1-3; D unclear. This receptor was taken from a female donor with breast cancer. Some clones in this sample may be carry-over from other donors' samples. The CDR3 is CASSFVGYYGYTIYF. The CDR3 bases are TGTGCCAGCAGCTTTGTGGGGTACTATGGCTACACCATATATTTT.